A selection of T cell receptor beta chains follows, all from one sample in a study. TCRdb re-called the reads with MiXCR, one entry per CDR3 protein. Of several thousand distinct CDR3 sequences in the sample, roughly 8.3% were seen once. The sample consisted of CD4+ T cells from synovial fluid. Receptor source: a human donor with rheumatoid arthritis. The CDR3 runs from the conserved cysteine through the conserved F or W. A D gene is named only where the DNA matches it firmly. The size entry is marked missing in some rows and otherwise reads once, few, many or a size class.

d_gene: -; abundance: medium-sized; j_gene: TRBJ2-3; v_gene: TRBV3-1; CDR3nt: TGTGCCAGCAGCCAGCGGGAAGGCGTAGGTACGCAGTATTTT; CDR3aa: CASSQREGVGTQYF
d_gene: TRBD1; abundance: many; j_gene: TRBJ1-5; v_gene: TRBV6-6; CDR3nt: TGTGCCAGCAGTTCACCTCCGGGACAGGGGGCTTCGGGTCAGCCCCAGCATTTT; CDR3aa: CASSSPPGQGASGQPQHF
d_gene: TRBD1; abundance: many; j_gene: TRBJ2-3; v_gene: TRBV10-3; CDR3nt: TGTGCCGCCCACAGGGACAGTGACACAGATACGCAGTATTTT; CDR3aa: CAAHRDSDTDTQYF
d_gene: -; abundance: -; j_gene: TRBJ2-3; v_gene: TRBV7-8; CDR3nt: TGTGCCAGCAGCTTTGCTAGAGCAGATACGCAGTATTTT; CDR3aa: CASSFARADTQYF
d_gene: TRBD2; abundance: medium-sized; j_gene: TRBJ2-7; v_gene: TRBV7-2; CDR3nt: TGTGCCAGCAGCTTAAACCCTAGCGGGAGTTACGAGCAGTACTTC; CDR3aa: CASSLNPSGSYEQYF
d_gene: -; abundance: many; j_gene: TRBJ2-3; v_gene: TRBV7-2; CDR3nt: TGTGCCAGCAGCTTAGTAGGGCTAGCGTTGACAGATACGCAGTATTTT; CDR3aa: CASSLVGLALTDTQYF
d_gene: -; abundance: medium-sized; j_gene: TRBJ1-5; v_gene: TRBV7-6; CDR3nt: TGTGCCAGCAGCTTAGCTGAAGGTCAGCCCCAGCATTTT; CDR3aa: CASSLAEGQPQHF
d_gene: TRBD1; abundance: many; j_gene: TRBJ1-2; v_gene: TRBV18; CDR3nt: TGTGCCAGCTCACCCAGGACAGGGGAAGGAGAAGGCTACACCTTC; CDR3aa: CASSPRTGEGEGYTF
d_gene: -; abundance: medium-sized; j_gene: TRBJ1-2; v_gene: TRBV27; CDR3nt: TGTGCCAGCAGTTTAAACCGATTTAACTATGGCTACACCTTC; CDR3aa: CASSLNRFNYGYTF
d_gene: TRBD2; abundance: many; j_gene: TRBJ2-2; v_gene: TRBV24-1; CDR3nt: TGTGCCACCAGTGAGACGGGAGGGCCCGTGACCGGGGAGCTGTTTTTT; CDR3aa: CATSETGGPVTGELFF
d_gene: -; abundance: large; j_gene: TRBJ1-5; v_gene: TRBV5-1; CDR3nt: TGCGCCAGCAGCCTTCGTACGGGTTCAGATCAGCCCCAGCATTTT; CDR3aa: CASSLRTGSDQPQHF
d_gene: -; abundance: medium-sized; j_gene: TRBJ2-5; v_gene: TRBV29-1; CDR3nt: TGCAGCGTTGGCCCCGGGGGAAGAGAAGAGACCCAGTACTTC; CDR3aa: CSVGPGGREETQYF
d_gene: TRBD1; abundance: -; j_gene: TRBJ1-6; v_gene: TRBV19; CDR3nt: TGTGCCAGTAGTATACGGAGAGGACAGGGGGCCGGCTCACCCCTCCACTTT; CDR3aa: CASSIRRGQGAGSPLHF
d_gene: TRBD1; abundance: few; j_gene: TRBJ2-1; v_gene: TRBV19; CDR3nt: TGTGCCAGTAGTATATGGGGACAGGGGGCTGGAATTGAGCAGTTCTTC; CDR3aa: CASSIWGQGAGIEQFF
d_gene: TRBD2; abundance: -; j_gene: TRBJ2-5; v_gene: TRBV7-3; CDR3nt: TGTGCCAGCAGCTTAACGGGGACTAGCGGCTACCAAGAGACCCAGTACTTC; CDR3aa: CASSLTGTSGYQETQYF
d_gene: TRBD2; abundance: many; j_gene: TRBJ2-3; v_gene: TRBV19; CDR3nt: TGTGCCAGTAGTCTAGGACTAGCGGGAACGGATACGCAGTATTTT; CDR3aa: CASSLGLAGTDTQYF
d_gene: -; abundance: medium-sized; j_gene: TRBJ2-1; v_gene: TRBV20-1; CDR3nt: TGCAGTGCTAGTCGGCAACAAACCAGGAGCTCCTACAATGAGCAGTTCTTC; CDR3aa: CSASRQQTRSSYNEQFF
d_gene: -; abundance: many; j_gene: TRBJ1-1; v_gene: TRBV7-2; CDR3nt: TGTGCCAGCAGCTCCTTTGGGGCTACTGAAGCTTTCTTT; CDR3aa: CASSSFGATEAFF
d_gene: -; abundance: many; j_gene: TRBJ2-7; v_gene: TRBV5-1; CDR3nt: TGCGCCAGCAGCTTGGACATGACAGGGACTATCTACGAGCAGTACTTC; CDR3aa: CASSLDMTGTIYEQYF
d_gene: TRBD1; abundance: medium-sized; j_gene: TRBJ1-1; v_gene: TRBV11-1; CDR3nt: TGTGCCAGCAGCACCACAGGGGGAAGCATTGAAGCTTTCTTT; CDR3aa: CASSTTGGSIEAFF
d_gene: -; abundance: -; j_gene: TRBJ2-3; v_gene: TRBV11-3; CDR3nt: TGTGCCAGCAGCCCAGGACAGTCCTCCCTGGCCACAGATACGCAGTATTTT; CDR3aa: CASSPGQSSLATDTQYF
d_gene: -; abundance: medium-sized; j_gene: TRBJ2-2; v_gene: TRBV7-3; CDR3nt: TGTGCCAGCAGCCCACAGGTCCCCGGGGAGCTGTTTTTT; CDR3aa: CASSPQVPGELFF
d_gene: -; abundance: medium-sized; j_gene: TRBJ2-5; v_gene: TRBV11-3; CDR3nt: TGTGCCAGCAGCCAAGAGACCCAGTACTTC; CDR3aa: CASSQETQYF
d_gene: TRBD1; abundance: medium-sized; j_gene: TRBJ2-1; v_gene: TRBV24-1; CDR3nt: TGTGCCACCAGTGCCACCGGGACAGACAATGAGCAGTTCTTC; CDR3aa: CATSATGTDNEQFF
d_gene: -; abundance: -; j_gene: TRBJ1-4; v_gene: TRBV18; CDR3nt: TGTGCCAGCTCACCACGCGGTAATGAAAAACTGTTTTTT; CDR3aa: CASSPRGNEKLFF
d_gene: -; abundance: medium-sized; j_gene: TRBJ1-2; v_gene: TRBV19; CDR3nt: TGTGCCAGTAGTCCCTCGGGCAGGAGCCTTCTTAACTATGGCTACACCTTC; CDR3aa: CASSPSGRSLLNYGYTF
d_gene: -; abundance: many; j_gene: TRBJ2-5; v_gene: TRBV12-3/TRBV12-4; CDR3nt: TGTGCCAGCAGTTTGGCCCTTGGGCCCCAAGAGACCCAGTACTTC; CDR3aa: CASSLALGPQETQYF
d_gene: -; abundance: many; j_gene: TRBJ2-2; v_gene: TRBV5-5; CDR3nt: TGTGCCAGCGGTGCCCCAGGGTTTTCCGGGGAGCTGTTTTTT; CDR3aa: CASGAPGFSGELFF
d_gene: TRBD1; abundance: medium-sized; j_gene: TRBJ1-5; v_gene: TRBV10-3; CDR3nt: TGTGCCATCAGTCCGGGACAGAACAATCAGCCCCAGCATTTT; CDR3aa: CAISPGQNNQPQHF
d_gene: TRBD2; abundance: many; j_gene: TRBJ2-5; v_gene: TRBV3-1; CDR3nt: TGTGCCAGCAGCCAAGATCGGGGTAGCGGGAGAGGAGAGACCCAGTACTTC; CDR3aa: CASSQDRGSGRGETQYF